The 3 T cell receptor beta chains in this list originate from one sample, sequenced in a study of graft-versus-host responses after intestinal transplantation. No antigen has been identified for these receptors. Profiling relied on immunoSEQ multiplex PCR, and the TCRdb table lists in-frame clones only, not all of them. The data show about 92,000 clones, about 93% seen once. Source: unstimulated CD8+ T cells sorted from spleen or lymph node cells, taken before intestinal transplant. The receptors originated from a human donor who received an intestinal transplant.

The CDR3 DNA follows: TGCGCCAGCAGCTTGGAGGGTTTCTCTAGCACAGATACGCAGTATTTT. Translation gives CASSLEGFSSTDTQYF. This sequence joins TRBV5-1 and TRBJ2-3; D ambiguous. Trimming shortened V by 0 bases and J by 0 bases, and 11 bases separated the two germline ends. The CDR3 length is 16 residues. CDR1 and CDR2 (germline): SGHRS, YFSETQ.

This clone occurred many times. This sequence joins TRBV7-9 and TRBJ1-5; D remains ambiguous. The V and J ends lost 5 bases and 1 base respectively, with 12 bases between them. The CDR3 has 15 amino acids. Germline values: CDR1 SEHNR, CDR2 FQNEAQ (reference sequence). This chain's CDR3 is CASSQDPGSNQPQHF. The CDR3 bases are TGTGCCAGCAGCCAAGATCCTGGGAGCAATCAGCCCCAGCATTTT.

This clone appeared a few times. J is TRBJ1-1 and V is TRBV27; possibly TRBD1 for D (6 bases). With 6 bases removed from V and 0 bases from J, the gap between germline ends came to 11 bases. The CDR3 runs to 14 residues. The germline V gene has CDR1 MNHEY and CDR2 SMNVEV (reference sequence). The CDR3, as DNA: TGTGCCAGCAGACGAACAGGGCTGAACACTGAAGCTTTCTTT. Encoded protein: CASRRTGLNTEAFF.